This T cell receptor beta chain is from a study of T-cell reconstitution after alpha-beta-depleted transplantation in children. As it was prepared, the TCRbeta library received unique molecular identifiers. Using its own MiXCR run on the PCR reads, TCRdb lists one record per CDR3 protein. The table has a few hundred thousand distinct CDR3 sequences, approximately 12% seen once; the top ten hold about 6%. The germline V and J ends were trimmed by 1 base and 1 base, with 7 bases remaining between them. Germline V gene lookup returns CDR1 SGHTA and CDR2 FQGNSA. This CDR3 has 14 residues. This clonotype was observed at least ten times.

This clonotype originated in a human donor who donated a stem cell graft to a child with combined immunodeficiency. The sequencing used PBMCs from the stem cell graft donor, collected from the stem cell graft. The genes are TRBV7-2 and TRBJ2-5; D gene uncertain. CDR3 in DNA: TGTGCCAGCAGCTTAGTATACAGCCAAGAGACCCAGTACTTC. Protein product: CASSLVYSQETQYF.